This T cell receptor (beta chain) was sequenced during a study of T cell responses to AZD1222 COVID-19 vaccine. Regarding this clone: Its specificity is not known.

Study-wide points: Dominant CD4 TCR responses targeted spike regions 160-218 and 743-854. The breadth and depth of Spike-specific TCRs increased once two AZD1222 doses had been given.

Assay: immunoSEQ multiplex PCR; the TCRdb copy retains only in-frame clones and omits some. This sample has some 99,000 clones; approximately 91% occur once, and the top ten carry around 13%. V lost 5 bases, J lost 0 bases, and 10 bases lay in between. Germline assignment: CDR1 SGHTA and CDR2 FQGNSA. This CDR3 spans 15 amino acids. The chain joins TRBV7-2 to TRBJ1-4; D is ambiguous. The source of this sequence is an adult in good health. The material was peripheral blood, obtained on day 0 of MenACWY control vaccination. CDR3 in DNA: TGTGCCAGCAGCCAAAACGGTGCAACTAATGAAAAACTGTTTTTT. Its protein is CASSQNGATNEKLFF.